These 10 T cell receptor beta chains originate from one sample sequenced in a study of siplizumab effects on memory and regulatory T cells. TCRdb's copy holds only in-frame clones and misses some; the assay was immunoSEQ multiplex PCR. The sample includes some 110,000 clones, 94% of them seen just once. Sequenced input: non-Treg CD4+ T cells sorted from blood. The receptors come from a human donor in good health.

V gene TRBV7-9 combines with J gene TRBJ2-4; no clear D. Germline CDR1 reads SEHNR; CDR2 reads FQNEAQ (reference sequence). Deletions cut 2 bases from V and 9 bases from J, with 8 bases between. CDR3 size: 12 residues. This CDR3 is CASSLFVGIQYF. The DNA of the CDR3 is TGTGCCAGCAGCTTATTTGTGGGCATTCAGTACTTC.

This rearrangement joins TRBV9 to TRBJ2-2; perhaps TRBD2 as D (5 bases). Germline V gene sequence: CDR1 SGDLS, CDR2 YYNGEE. The CDR3 spans 14 residues. V was pared by 4 bases and J by 5 bases, with 12 bases between. The CDR3 reads CASSPQTNTGELFF. CDR3 DNA sequence: TGTGCCAGCAGCCCTCAGACTAATACCGGGGAGCTGTTTTTT.

The chain carries TRBV5-1 and TRBJ2-3, with 9 bases that match TRBD2. The CDR3 is made up of 15 amino acids. The J segment lost 3 bases and the V segment lost 4 bases, leaving 6 bases of the junction unmatched. Germline values: CDR1 SGHRS, CDR2 YFSETQ. CDR3 sequence: CASSPRSGGTDTQYF. Written as DNA, the CDR3 is TGCGCCAGCAGCCCTCGGAGCGGGGGGACAGATACGCAGTATTTT. The whole variable domain, filled in from reference TRBV5-1 and TRBJ2-3, reads KAGVTQTPRYLIKTRGQQVTLSCSPISGHRSVSWYQQTPGQGLQFLFEYFSETQRNKGNFPGRFSGRQFSNSRSEMNVSTLELGDSALYLCASSPRSGGTDTQYFGPGTRLTVL.

A single count supports this clone. This sequence joins TRBV6-1 and TRBJ1-1; maybe TRBD1 (5 bases). V was trimmed by 7 bases and J by 5 bases, leaving 14 bases between them. The germline V gene encodes CDR1 MNHNS and CDR2 SASEGT. The CDR3 runs 13 residues. Written as DNA, the CDR3 is TGTGCCAGCAACCCTGGGGGTTGGACTGAAGCTTTCTTT. Its translation is CASNPGGWTEAFF.

The sample holds one count of this clone. This rearrangement joins TRBV19 to TRBJ1-1; possible D gene TRBD1, 5 bases. The ends were cut back, 7 bases at V and 4 bases at J, with 19 bases in the middle. The CDR3 length is 15 residues. Germline V lookup: CDR1 LNHDA, CDR2 SQIVND (reference sequence). The CDR3 here is CASTPLRQSFTEAFF. In DNA, the CDR3 is TGTGCCAGTACCCCCCTCCGACAGTCCTTCACTGAAGCTTTCTTT.

The chain recombines TRBV2 with TRBJ1-4, with TRBD1 identical over 9 bases. V was clipped by 2 bases and J by 1 base; unmatched bases: 8. Germline values: CDR1 SNHLY, CDR2 FYNNEI. The CDR3 has 18 amino acids. This CDR3 is CASSERGQGGLTNEKLFF. CDR3 DNA: TGTGCCAGCAGTGAACGGGGACAGGGTGGGCTAACTAATGAAAAACTGTTTTTT.

CDR3 DNA sequence: TGTGCCAGCAGCTTGAGGGACTACGAGCAGTACTTC. Amino acids: CASSLRDYEQYF. The chain links TRBV5-5 to TRBJ2-7; D ambiguous. Germline V CDR1 and CDR2: SGHKS, YYEKEE (reference sequence). The CDR3 loop spans 12 amino acids. With 1 base removed from V and 3 bases from J, the gap between germline ends came to 5 bases.

The V gene is TRBV2, the J gene TRBJ1-1; tentatively, D is TRBD1 (5 bases). CDR3 length: 13 amino acids. Trimming cost V 6 bases and J 0 bases, with 8 bases left between them. Per germline, CDR1 SNHLY and CDR2 FYNNEI. The CDR3 DNA reads TGTGCCAGCAGGGCAGGGCTGAACACTGAAGCTTTCTTT. Its protein product is CASRAGLNTEAFF.

The chain combines TRBV10-2 with TRBJ1-2; maybe TRBD1 (5 bases). Trimming pared 2 bases from V and 4 bases from J, leaving 17 bases between. CDR1 and CDR2 from the germline V gene are WSHSY and SAAADI. CDR3 length: 16 residues. Here the CDR3 reads CASSERQGGLIYGYTF. DNA of the CDR3: TGCGCCAGCAGTGAGCGCCAGGGAGGACTCATCTATGGCTACACCTTC.

The genes are TRBV9 and TRBJ2-1; D uncertain. The CDR3 runs 16 residues. V was pared by 4 bases and J by 5 bases, with 19 bases between. Germline assignment: CDR1 SGDLS and CDR2 YYNGEE. Written as DNA, the CDR3 is TGTGCCAGCAGCCCTAGAGAGTGGGTCTCTCACAATGAGCAGTTCTTC. Protein sequence: CASSPREWVSHNEQFF.